The present T cell receptor beta chain was sequenced within a study of T cell responses to AZD1222 COVID-19 vaccine (dated by TCRdb to the early 2020s). With regard to the full study: A total of over 230 trial participants underwent TCR sequencing, of whom more than 200 had received two doses of AZD1222 and some 26 had received two doses of the MenACWY control vaccine. Trial participants were enrolled by age into subgroups of 18-55, 56-69 and 70-plus years, and 148, 28 and 57 TCR-sequenced participants, respectively, were included in these subgroups.

The CDR3 regions of human TCRbeta chains were analyzed by immunosequencing. As for the authors' bioinformatics: TCRs in the repertoires were compared against a reference library of SARS-CoV-2-specific TCRs that had been generated with the MIRA antigen-specificity platform. Breadth meant the fraction of unique TCRs that were SARS-CoV-2-associated, whereas depth meant the fraction of total T cells that were SARS-CoV-2-associated. Using the MIRA data, every spike-specific TCR was mapped to the spike region that the TCR reacted to and assigned to either a CD4 or a CD8 class. Log10-transformed breadth and depth values were compared by one-way ANOVA with Sidak's multiple comparisons tests. This immuneACCESS table, as held by TCRdb, lists in-frame sequences with V and J called but not all clones. Of the missing ones, under half trace to an unresolved V gene in checked studies; the others have no known cause. The V and J calls and clone size are taken from that table; D and trimming were inferred from the DNA. The sample data list about 180,000 clones, and about 93% of these were observed just once. The ten largest make up approximately 1.8% of the sample.

Via the germline V gene, CDR1 is LGHNA and CDR2 YNFKEQ. V loses 2 bases at its end and J loses 3 bases; junction bases beyond the gene matches: 8. The CDR3 holds 19 amino acids from the cysteine to the phenylalanine. Solely the CDR3 DNA is kept, with 57 bases framed from the first base. A note on this clone: Its binding antigen is unknown. Per-nucleotide qualities are absent, and no much larger clonotype sits a single base away.

The sample's time point label, decoded: about 28 days (+/-7) after the second vaccine dose. Because spike-specific TCR depth and breadth did not differ between the two schedules, AZD1222 recipients who got a second dose at roughly 4 weeks were pooled with those who got a second dose at roughly 12 weeks. Samples from vaccinated people were obtained from the UK trials COV001 and COV002, which included a single-blind randomized controlled phase 2/3 trial of AZD1222 (ChAdOx1 nCoV-19) in healthy adults. For TCRbeta chain sequencing, PBMC samples were collected from trial participants at day 0 and at day 28 after the second dose. The paper as a whole reports these results and caveats: Participants were mostly white British, with more females than males. The authors suggested clonal diversity may have been underestimated. After two AZD1222 doses, spike-specific TCR breadth and depth were significantly higher than at day 0 and than in MenACWY recipients. In the small 56-69-year group, the increase in depth fell short of significance, most likely because of low power. Because no day 14 peak-response samples were available, the repertoires could be characterized only after the peak T cell response. The vaccine-associated CD4 TCRs covered the entire spike protein, and the dominant responses fell in regions 160-218 and 743-854. Reportedly, almost half of the unique spike-specific TCRs recognized epitopes lying outside the regions that are mutated in the B.1.351 and B.1.1.7 variants. Conclusions about previously exposed vaccinees are limited, since just five to seven AZD1222 recipients were seropositive for SARS-CoV-2 at baseline.

The chain uses TRBV4-2 and TRBJ2-2, and 14 junction bases match TRBD2. The origin of this receptor is an adult who received the AZD1222 COVID-19 vaccine. This sample comprised peripheral blood, obtained 28 days after the second AZD1222 dose. The CDR3 corresponds to CASSQTGLAGVGDTGELFF. The DNA reads TGTGCCAGCAGCCAAACGGGACTAGCGGGAGTTGGGGACACCGGGGAGCTGTTTTTT.